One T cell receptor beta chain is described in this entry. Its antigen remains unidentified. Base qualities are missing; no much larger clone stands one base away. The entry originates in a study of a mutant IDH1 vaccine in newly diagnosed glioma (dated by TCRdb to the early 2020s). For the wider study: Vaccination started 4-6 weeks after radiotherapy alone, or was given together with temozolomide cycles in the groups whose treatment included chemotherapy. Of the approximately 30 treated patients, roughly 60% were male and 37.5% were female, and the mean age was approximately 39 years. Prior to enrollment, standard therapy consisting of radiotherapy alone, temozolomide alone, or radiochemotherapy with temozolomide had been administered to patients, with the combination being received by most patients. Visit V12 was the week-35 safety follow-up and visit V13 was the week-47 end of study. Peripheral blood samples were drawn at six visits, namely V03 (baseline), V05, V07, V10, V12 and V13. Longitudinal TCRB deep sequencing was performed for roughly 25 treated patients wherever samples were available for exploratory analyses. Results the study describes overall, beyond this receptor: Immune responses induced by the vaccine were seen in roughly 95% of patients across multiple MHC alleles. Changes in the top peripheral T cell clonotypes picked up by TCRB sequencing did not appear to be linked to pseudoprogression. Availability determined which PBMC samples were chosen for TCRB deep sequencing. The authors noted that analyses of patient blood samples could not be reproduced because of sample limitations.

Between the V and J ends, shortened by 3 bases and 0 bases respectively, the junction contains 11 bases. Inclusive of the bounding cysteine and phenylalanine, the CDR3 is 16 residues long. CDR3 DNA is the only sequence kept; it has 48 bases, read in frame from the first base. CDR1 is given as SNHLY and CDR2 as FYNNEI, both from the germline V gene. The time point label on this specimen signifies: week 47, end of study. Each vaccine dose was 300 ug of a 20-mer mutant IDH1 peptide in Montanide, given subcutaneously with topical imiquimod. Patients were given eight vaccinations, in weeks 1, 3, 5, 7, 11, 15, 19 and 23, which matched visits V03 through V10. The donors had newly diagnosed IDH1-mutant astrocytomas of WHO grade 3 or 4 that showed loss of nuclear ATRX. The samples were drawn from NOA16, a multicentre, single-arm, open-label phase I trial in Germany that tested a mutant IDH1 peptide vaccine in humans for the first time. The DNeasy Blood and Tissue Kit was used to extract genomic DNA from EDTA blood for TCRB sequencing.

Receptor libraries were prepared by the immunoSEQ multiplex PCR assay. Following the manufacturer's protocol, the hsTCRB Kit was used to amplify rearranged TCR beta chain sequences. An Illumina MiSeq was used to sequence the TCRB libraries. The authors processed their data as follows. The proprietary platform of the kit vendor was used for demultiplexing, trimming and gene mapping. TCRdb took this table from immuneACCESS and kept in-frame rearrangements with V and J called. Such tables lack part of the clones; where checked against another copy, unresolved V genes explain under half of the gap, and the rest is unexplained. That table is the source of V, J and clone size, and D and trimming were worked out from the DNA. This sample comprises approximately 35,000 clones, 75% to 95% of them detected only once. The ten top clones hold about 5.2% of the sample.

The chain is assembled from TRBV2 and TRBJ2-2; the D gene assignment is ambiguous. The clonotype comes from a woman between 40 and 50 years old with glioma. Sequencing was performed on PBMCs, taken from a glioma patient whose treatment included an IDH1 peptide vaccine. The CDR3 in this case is CASSELVLANTGELFF. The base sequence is TGTGCCAGCAGTGAGTTAGTACTGGCGAACACCGGGGAGCTGTTTTTT.